Each of the 10 T cell receptor beta chains below was sequenced from the same sample in a study of CD8 T cells in Susac syndrome. RNA was extracted with the RNeasy kit, and a quantity of about 0.45 to 1 ug was reverse transcribed using random hexamers. TCRdb fed the immunoSEQ multiplex PCR reads into MiXCR, producing one record per CDR3 protein. The sample has more than 150,000 distinct CDR3 sequences, more than 85% seen once. The source material was CD8+ T cells from PBMCs. The receptors were sampled from a human donor with Susac syndrome.

The V and J genes are TRBV20-1 and TRBJ2-3; no definite D call. V lost 1 base and J lost 4, with 9 bases in between. The CDR3 covers 13 residues. Germline V gives CDR1 DFQATT, CDR2 SNEGSKA (reference sequence). The CDR3 DNA reads as TGCAGTGCTAGAGCGGTTGGCGCAGATACGCAGTATTTT. It encodes CSARAVGADTQYF.

The genes are TRBV2 and TRBJ1-5; TRBD1 is a possible D gene (5 bases). This CDR3 has 14 residues. The V gene lost 4 bases and the J gene lost 8 bases, with 15 bases spanning the gap. The germline gives CDR1 SNHLY, CDR2 FYNNEI. This CDR3 reads CASSARDRKKPQHF. The DNA of the CDR3 is TGTGCCAGCAGTGCCCGGGACCGTAAGAAGCCCCAGCATTTT.

This clonotype has only one observation. This chain joins TRBV6-5 and TRBJ2-7; possible D gene TRBD1, 6 bases. The CDR3 consists of 14 residues. Germline-derived CDR1 and CDR2 are MNHEY and SVGAGI. Trimming took off 2 bases at V and 1 base at J, with 9 bases between the two ends. The DNA of the CDR3 is TGTGCCAGCAGTTACGAAGGGGGATCCTACGAGCAGTACTTC. Protein: CASSYEGGSYEQYF.

This chain uses TRBV2 with TRBJ1-5; 7 positions agree with TRBD1. V trimming: 4 bases; J trimming: 9 bases; junction bases outside the gene matches: 6. This CDR3 spans 13 amino acids. CDR1 and CDR2 (germline): SNHLY, FYNNEI. The CDR3 DNA sequence: TGTGCCAGCAGTGGACAGGGCCTATGGCCCCAGCATTTT. Translation gives CASSGQGLWPQHF.

The table lists this clonotype with a few counts. V is TRBV30 and J is TRBJ2-7; the match to TRBD1 covers 9 bases. The CDR3 is made up of 12 amino acids. Trimming took 5 bases from V and 2 from J; bases not matched to a gene: 1. Germline loops: CDR1 GTSNPN, CDR2 SVGIG (reference sequence). CDR3 sequence reads: CAWGTGTYEQYF. The CDR3 DNA reads as TGTGCCTGGGGGACAGGGACCTACGAGCAGTACTTC.

The V and J genes are TRBV15 and TRBJ2-1, with D possibly being TRBD1 (6 bases). The ends were cut back, 9 bases at V and 6 bases at J, with 15 bases in the middle. The CDR3 spans 13 residues. Germline V gene lookup returns CDR1 LNHNV and CDR2 YYDKDF (reference sequence). DNA for the CDR3: TGTGCCACAAGATACAGGGTAGCCAATGAGCAGTTCTTC. It codes for CATRYRVANEQFF.

The chain employs TRBV6-4 and TRBJ2-4; perhaps D is TRBD1 or TRBD2 (5 bases each). Per the germline V gene, CDR1 is MRHNA and CDR2 is SNTAGT. The CDR3 spans 13 residues. V gave up 10 bases and J gave up 3 bases, with 13 bases separating them. CDR3: CATQGAGKNIQYF. Here the CDR3 DNA reads TGTGCCACCCAGGGCGCGGGCAAAAACATTCAGTACTTC.

This chain joins TRBV12-3 or TRBV12-4 and TRBJ1-2, with a possible D match to TRBD1 (6 bases). V lost 1 base and J 4 bases, leaving 16 bases between the germline ends. The CDR3 has 16 amino acids. The CDR3 sequence is CASSLGGRGQLYGYTF. The CDR3 DNA reads TGTGCCAGCAGTTTAGGGGGCAGGGGCCAGCTCTATGGCTACACCTTC.

V is TRBV12-3 or TRBV12-4 and J is TRBJ1-1; 9 bases are shared with TRBD1. CDR3 length: 13 residues. The J segment lost 3 bases and the V segment lost 6 bases, leaving 2 bases of the junction unmatched. CDR3 loop: CASRRQGDTEAFF. In DNA form, the CDR3 reads TGTGCCAGCAGACGACAGGGGGACACTGAAGCTTTCTTT.

This rearrangement joins TRBV6-5 to TRBJ2-2; 8 positions match TRBD1. Unmatched junction bases numbered 8, after V lost 6 bases and J lost 5 bases. The CDR3 is 15 residues long. CDR1 is MNHEY and CDR2 is SVGAGI in the germline V gene. CDR3 coding DNA: TGTGCCAGCAGAAGCGGACAGGGAAGGACCGGGGAGCTGTTTTTT. Residues: CASRSGQGRTGELFF.